This T cell receptor (beta chain) was sequenced in a study of cytomegalovirus exposure and HLA in healthy donors. The CDR3 consists of 13 residues. The germline V gene encodes CDR1 MNHEY and CDR2 SVGAGI. V dropped 5 bases and J dropped 2; count of bases not matched to a gene: 3. Overall study findings and caveats: Later analysis demonstrated an association between a missense DCLRE1C variant and TCR beta V- and J-gene trimming.

A multiplex PCR was run with 60 Vbeta primers and 13 Jbeta primers. In the source study's methods: In a later analysis, some 10 million of 75 million to 85 million unique beta chains occurred in at least two donors. Profiled with immunoSEQ multiplex PCR; TCRdb holds only in-frame clones, not every one. Clone size and the V and J calls come from that table; the DNA yielded D and trimming. The table includes fewer than 80,000 clones, about 68% detected once. With respect to this clone: Antigen unknown.

This sequence joins TRBV6-5 and TRBJ2-7, with 7 bases identical to TRBD1. Sequenced: PBMCs. The receptor was derived from a woman in her fifties or sixties in good health and CMV-seropositive. CDR3 nucleotide sequence: TGTGCCAGCAGTGTCGGGACAGCCTACGAGCAGTACTTC. As protein: CASSVGTAYEQYF.